This paragraph reports one TCR beta chain. The antigen is undetermined. This sample was included in a study of glioma-infiltrating T cells after dendritic cell vaccination. Study conclusions and caveats: No direct clonality-survival link was found; a diverse polyclonal response may matter. Longer survival after dendritic cell vaccination followed higher pretreatment TIL content.

Libraries were prepared by immunoSEQ multiplex PCR; TCRdb keeps only in-frame clonotypes and omits some of them. The sample includes roughly 47,000 clones, over 75% seen only once; the top ten take roughly 10%. The CDR3 sequence is 14 residues long. J lost 7 bases, V lost 4 bases, and 3 bases had no gene match. Per the germline V gene, CDR1 is SGHTA and CDR2 is FQGNSA. V is TRBV7-2 and J is TRBJ1-4; 10 nucleotides match TRBD1. The sequence was obtained from a human donor with glioblastoma. Sample: blood, taken before dendritic cell vaccination. The CDR3 sequence is CASSWDRGAEKLFF. The CDR3 bases are TGTGCCAGCAGCTGGGACAGGGGCGCTGAAAAACTGTTTTTT.